This is a list of T cell receptor beta chains from one sample in a study of CD8+ T cells in alopecia areata. Data came from immunoSEQ multiplex PCR; TCRdb stores just in-frame clones and leaves some out. The sample shows some 100,000 clones, approximately 52% of them seen only once. The specimen was CD8+ T cells sorted from blood, collected at week 4, from a patient treated with tofacitinib. The receptor set was obtained from a human donor with alopecia areata. Both conserved end residues are part of each CDR3. D genes are given only for firm matches. The listing skips clone size in some rows; elsewhere it reads once, few, many or a size class.

d_gene: -; j_gene: TRBJ1-2; v_gene: TRBV7-9; abundance: -; CDR3aa: CASSPGWGYTF; CDR3nt: TGTGCCAGCAGCCCTGGTTGGGGCTACACCTTC
d_gene: TRBD1; j_gene: TRBJ2-7; v_gene: TRBV13; abundance: few; CDR3aa: CASSFPDRGNEQYF; CDR3nt: TGTGCCAGCAGCTTCCCAGACAGGGGCAACGAGCAGTACTTC
d_gene: -; j_gene: TRBJ1-2; v_gene: TRBV30; abundance: few; CDR3aa: CAWSVGEGDGYTF; CDR3nt: TGTGCCTGGAGTGTCGGAGAGGGAGATGGCTACACCTTC
d_gene: TRBD1; j_gene: TRBJ2-1; v_gene: TRBV5-6; abundance: -; CDR3aa: CASSPHFVDRYNEQFF; CDR3nt: TGTGCCAGCAGCCCCCACTTCGTGGACAGGTACAATGAGCAGTTCTTC
d_gene: TRBD1; j_gene: TRBJ2-7; v_gene: TRBV4-3; abundance: few; CDR3aa: CASSLDREGYEQYF; CDR3nt: TGCGCCAGCAGCCTAGACAGGGAAGGGTACGAGCAGTACTTC
d_gene: TRBD2; j_gene: TRBJ2-5; v_gene: TRBV7-2; abundance: -; CDR3aa: CASSLRPGLAGAQETQYF; CDR3nt: TGTGCCAGCAGCTTGAGGCCTGGACTAGCGGGGGCTCAAGAGACCCAGTACTTC
d_gene: -; j_gene: TRBJ1-1; v_gene: TRBV15; abundance: few; CDR3aa: CATTIGHTEAFF; CDR3nt: TGTGCCACAACTATCGGGCACACTGAAGCTTTCTTT
d_gene: -; j_gene: TRBJ1-2; v_gene: TRBV14; abundance: -; CDR3aa: CASSRTETDGYTF; CDR3nt: TGTGCCAGCAGCCGGACAGAAACTGACGGCTACACCTTC
d_gene: TRBD2; j_gene: TRBJ2-5; v_gene: TRBV5-1; abundance: -; CDR3aa: CASSVGTSGETQYF; CDR3nt: TGCGCCAGCAGCGTCGGGACTAGCGGGGAGACCCAGTACTTC
d_gene: -; j_gene: TRBJ1-1; v_gene: TRBV10-3; abundance: few; CDR3aa: CAISESSSPNTEAFF; CDR3nt: TGTGCCATCAGTGAGTCGAGCTCCCCAAACACTGAAGCTTTCTTT
d_gene: TRBD1; j_gene: TRBJ2-3; v_gene: TRBV23-1; abundance: -; CDR3aa: CASSRPRQGADTQYF; CDR3nt: TGCGCCAGCAGTCGACCGCGACAGGGGGCGGATACGCAGTATTTT
d_gene: -; j_gene: TRBJ2-2; v_gene: TRBV6-5; abundance: -; CDR3aa: CASSYTGQAGELFF; CDR3nt: TGTGCCAGCAGTTATACCGGACAAGCCGGGGAGCTGTTTTTT
d_gene: TRBD2; j_gene: TRBJ2-3; v_gene: TRBV2; abundance: -; CDR3aa: CASSETRTSGITDTQYF; CDR3nt: TGTGCCAGCAGTGAGACCCGGACTAGCGGTATCACAGATACGCAGTATTTT
d_gene: -; j_gene: TRBJ2-1; v_gene: TRBV30; abundance: few; CDR3aa: CAWTQGIGEQFF; CDR3nt: TGTGCCTGGACCCAGGGGATTGGCGAGCAGTTCTTC
d_gene: -; j_gene: TRBJ2-7; v_gene: TRBV7-9; abundance: -; CDR3aa: CASSWGSYEQYF; CDR3nt: TGTGCCAGCAGCTGGGGGTCGTACGAGCAGTACTTC
d_gene: TRBD1; j_gene: TRBJ2-1; v_gene: TRBV30; abundance: -; CDR3aa: CAWSGDRAEQFF; CDR3nt: TGTGCCTGGAGTGGCGACAGGGCTGAGCAGTTCTTC
d_gene: -; j_gene: TRBJ2-7; v_gene: TRBV27; abundance: few; CDR3aa: CASSLSPGGGEQYF; CDR3nt: TGTGCCAGCAGTTTATCGCCAGGAGGGGGCGAGCAGTACTTC
d_gene: -; j_gene: TRBJ2-3; v_gene: TRBV19; abundance: -; CDR3aa: CASSILGLPTDTQYF; CDR3nt: TGTGCCAGTAGTATCCTGGGACTCCCAACAGATACGCAGTATTTT
d_gene: -; j_gene: TRBJ1-1; v_gene: TRBV30; abundance: -; CDR3aa: CACGHSYDEREAFF; CDR3nt: TGTGCCTGTGGACACTCCTACGACGAACGTGAAGCTTTCTTT
d_gene: -; j_gene: TRBJ1-2; v_gene: TRBV29-1; abundance: -; CDR3aa: CSVENMYGYTF; CDR3nt: TGCAGCGTTGAGAACATGTATGGCTACACCTTC